This is a list of T cell receptor beta chains from one sample in a study of beta chain features in type 1 diabetes. Sequenced by immunoSEQ multiplex PCR; TCRdb stores in-frame clones only, minus some. In the table there are a few hundred thousand clones, over 9% of which are singletons. The sample taken for sequencing was central memory CD4+ T cells from blood. These receptor sequences come from a man aged 25 to 40 with type 1 diabetes. CDR3s leave out the opening cysteine and the closing phenylalanine or tryptophan.

>TRBV11-2
ASSLGQGAIF
>TRBV13
ASSLALLAGGATGELF
>TRBV4-3
ASSQELTGELF
>TRBV7-2
ASSPTGGDQPQH
>TRBV7-9
ASISGRSSYNEQF
>TRBV28
ASNRAETQY
>TRBV7-2
ASSPDPDTQY
>TRBV18
ASSQGTGPEQY
>TRBV5-1
ASSLGQGGEQY
>TRBV28
ASSLGLGRVANTGELF
>TRBV11-1
ASSLRRTSSYEQY
>TRBV6-1
ATSLGYGYT
>TRBV7-9
ASSSGQGARGYT
>TRBV14
ASSQDLHGYGYT
>TRBV30
AWSPGLATDTQY
>TRBV2
ASTGRLAAGYTDTQY
>TRBV19
ASSAAGVRNQPQH
>TRBV11-2
ASSPPWGESDTQY
>TRBV28
ASSLFASGSNEQF
>TRBV19
ASSTQVNQPQH
>TRBV7-3
ASSLDGRVTQY
>TRBV11-2
ASSLEGGGGANVLT
>TRBV10-1
ASSDDGLAGGNEQF
>TRBV18
ASSPGQGAKDTEAF
>TRBV6-6
ASSYEAYNEQF
>TRBV11-2
ASSLARNYGYT
>TRBV7-3
ASSLEAGGPYEQY
>TRBV6-5
ASSYLAGASYEQY
>TRBV7-3
ASSLSGTAQETQY
>TRBV5-1
ASSFGASTDTQY
>TRBV7-9
ASSLVGRGTEAF
>TRBV28
ASSPRVTDTQY